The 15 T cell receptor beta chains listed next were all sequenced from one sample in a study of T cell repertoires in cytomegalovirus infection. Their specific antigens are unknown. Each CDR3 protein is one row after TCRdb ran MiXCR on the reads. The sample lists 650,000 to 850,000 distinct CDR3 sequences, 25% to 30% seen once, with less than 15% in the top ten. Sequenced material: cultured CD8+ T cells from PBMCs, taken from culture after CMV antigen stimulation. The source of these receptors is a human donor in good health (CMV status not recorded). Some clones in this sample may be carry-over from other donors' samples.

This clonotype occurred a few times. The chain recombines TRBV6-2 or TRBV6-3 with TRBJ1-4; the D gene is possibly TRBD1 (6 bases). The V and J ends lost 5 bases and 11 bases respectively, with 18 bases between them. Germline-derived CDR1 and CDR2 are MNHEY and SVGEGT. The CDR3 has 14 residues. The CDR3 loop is CASSLLRGAGKLFF. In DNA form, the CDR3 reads TGTGCCAGCAGTCTTCTTCGGGGGGCCGGGAAACTGTTTTTT.

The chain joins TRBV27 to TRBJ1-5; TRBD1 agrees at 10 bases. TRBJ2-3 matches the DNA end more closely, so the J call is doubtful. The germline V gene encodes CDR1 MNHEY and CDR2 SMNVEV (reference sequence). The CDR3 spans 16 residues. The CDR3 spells CASSQYPRQGAQPQYF. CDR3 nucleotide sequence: TGTGCCAGCAGTCAATATCCCCGACAGGGGGCTCAGCCCCAGTATTTT.

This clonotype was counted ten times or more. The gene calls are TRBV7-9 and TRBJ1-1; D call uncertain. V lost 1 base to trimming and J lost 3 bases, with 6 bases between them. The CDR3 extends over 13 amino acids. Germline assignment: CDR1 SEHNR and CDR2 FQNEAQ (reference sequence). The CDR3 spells CASSLERYTEAFF. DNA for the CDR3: TGTGCCAGCAGCTTAGAGAGATACACTGAAGCTTTCTTT.

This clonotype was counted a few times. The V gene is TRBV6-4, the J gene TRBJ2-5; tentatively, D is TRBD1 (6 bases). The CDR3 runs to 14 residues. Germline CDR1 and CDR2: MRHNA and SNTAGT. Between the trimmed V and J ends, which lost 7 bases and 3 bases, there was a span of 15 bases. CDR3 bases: TGTGCCAGCATCCCCGGGACAAAAGAAGAGACCCAGTACTTC. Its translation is CASIPGTKEETQYF.

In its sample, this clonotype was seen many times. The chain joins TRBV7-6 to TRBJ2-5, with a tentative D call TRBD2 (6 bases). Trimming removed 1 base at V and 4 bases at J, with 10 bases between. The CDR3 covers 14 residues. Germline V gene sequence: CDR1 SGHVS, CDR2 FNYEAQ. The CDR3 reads CASSLGGDRETQYF. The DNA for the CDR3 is TGTGCCAGCAGCTTAGGGGGGGATCGAGAGACCCAGTACTTC.

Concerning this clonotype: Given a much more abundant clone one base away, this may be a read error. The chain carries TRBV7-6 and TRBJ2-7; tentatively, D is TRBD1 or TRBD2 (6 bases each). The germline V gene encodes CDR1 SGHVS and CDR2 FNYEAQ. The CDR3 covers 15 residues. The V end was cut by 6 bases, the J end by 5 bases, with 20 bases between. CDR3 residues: CASRIGGTSSHEQYF. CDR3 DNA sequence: TGTGCCAGCAGAATTGGCGGGACATCTTCCCACGAGCAGTACTTC.

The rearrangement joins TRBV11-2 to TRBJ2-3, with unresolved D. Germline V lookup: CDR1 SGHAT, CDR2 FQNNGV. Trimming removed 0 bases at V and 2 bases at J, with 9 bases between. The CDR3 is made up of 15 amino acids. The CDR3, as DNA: TGTGCCAGCAGCTTAGAGGCAGTAACCACAGATACGCAGTATTTT. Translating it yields CASSLEAVTTDTQYF.

CDR3 in DNA: TGCGCCAGCAGCTGGACGACAGGCCAACCCTACGAGCAGTACTTC. Residues: CASSWTTGQPYEQYF. The V call is TRBV5-1, the J call TRBJ2-7; a weak D match, TRBD1 (6 bases). This CDR3 has 15 amino acids. Deletions cut 3 bases from V and 2 bases from J, with 15 bases between. CDR1 is SGHRS and CDR2 is YFSETQ in the germline V gene.

The CDR3 sequence is CAIGQANTEAFF. CDR3 sequence (DNA): TGTGCCATCGGCCAGGCGAACACTGAAGCTTTCTTT. The chain has TRBV10-3 and TRBJ1-1; D gene ambiguous. The CDR3 runs 12 residues. The V gene lost 8 bases and the J gene lost 1 base, with 8 bases spanning the gap. The germline V gene encodes CDR1 ENHRY and CDR2 SYGVKD.

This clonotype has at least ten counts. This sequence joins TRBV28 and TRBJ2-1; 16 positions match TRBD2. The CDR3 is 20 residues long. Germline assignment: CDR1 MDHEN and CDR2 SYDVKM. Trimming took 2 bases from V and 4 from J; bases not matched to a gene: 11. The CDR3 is CASSLPHPGLAGGRYNEQFF. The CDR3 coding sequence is TGTGCCAGCAGTTTACCCCACCCGGGACTAGCGGGGGGGCGATACAATGAGCAGTTCTTC.

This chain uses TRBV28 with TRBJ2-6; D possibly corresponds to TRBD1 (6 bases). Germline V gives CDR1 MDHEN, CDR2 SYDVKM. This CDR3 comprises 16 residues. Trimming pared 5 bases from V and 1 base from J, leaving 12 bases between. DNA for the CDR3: TGTGCCAGCAGTCTTCCAGGGGATTCTGGGGCCAACGTCCTGACTTTC. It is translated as CASSLPGDSGANVLTF.

CDR3 in DNA: TGTGCCAGCAGCCTTGGGACTAGCGGGGGGGCCTGGAATGAGCAGTTCTTC. Its translation: CASSLGTSGGAWNEQFF. The genes are TRBV6-1 and TRBJ2-1, with 16 bases aligning to TRBD2. V gave up 6 bases and J gave up 7 bases; unmatched junction bases: 9. Germline V gene data show CDR1 as MNHNS and CDR2 as SASEGT. The CDR3 has 17 amino acids.

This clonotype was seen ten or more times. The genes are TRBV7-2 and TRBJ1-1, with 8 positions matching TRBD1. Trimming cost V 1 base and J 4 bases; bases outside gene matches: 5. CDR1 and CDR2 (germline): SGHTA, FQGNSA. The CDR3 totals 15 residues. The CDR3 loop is CASSLEEDRGTEAFF. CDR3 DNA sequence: TGTGCCAGCAGCTTAGAGGAAGACAGGGGCACTGAAGCTTTCTTT.

CDR3 DNA sequence: TGTGCCGGAGGGGGGGGGATCGATCAGCCCCAGCATTTT. Protein product: CAGGGGIDQPQHF. The J gene is TRBJ1-5, the V gene TRBV7-9; the D gene is possibly TRBD1 (6 bases). The CDR3 extends over 13 amino acids. Germline V gene lookup returns CDR1 SEHNR and CDR2 FQNEAQ (reference sequence). Deletions cut 11 bases from V and 5 bases from J, with 16 bases between.

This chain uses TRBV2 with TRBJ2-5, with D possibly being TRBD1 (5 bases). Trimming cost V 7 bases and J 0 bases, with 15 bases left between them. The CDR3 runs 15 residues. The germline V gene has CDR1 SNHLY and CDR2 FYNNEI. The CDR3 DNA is TGTGCCAGCACGACCCCCGCCAGGGACCAAGAGACCCAGTACTTC. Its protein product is CASTTPARDQETQYF. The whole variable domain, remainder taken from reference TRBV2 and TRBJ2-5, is EPEVTQTPSHQVTQMGQEVILRCVPISNHLYFYWYRQILGQKVEFLVSFYNNEISEKSEIFDDQFSVERPDGSNFTLKIRSTKLEDSAMYFCASTTPARDQETQYFGPGTRLLVL.